Each of the 18 T cell receptor beta chains below was sequenced from the same sample in a study of breast tumors, draining lymph nodes, adjacent tissues (dated by TCRdb to 2016 to 2017). Lymph node samples were obtained from the axillary draining lymph nodes of breast cancer patients. Library prep was done by multiplex PCR. The data were produced on an Illumina HiSeq 2000. TCRdb reran the public reads through fastp at Q25 and MiXCR, keeping productive beta chains. Every distinct CDR3 protein forms one entry, paired with its most common genes and DNA. This sample gives around 130,000 distinct CDR3 sequences in total; roughly 20% of them show up just once. The top ten clones comprise 2.2% of the sample. Sequenced sample: axillary lymph node tissue. Receptor source: a female donor with breast cancer. Some clones in this sample may be carry-over from other donors' samples.

This clonotype was detected many times. A junction end diverges from the germline sequence, so it may reflect a read error. The genes are TRBV5-1 and TRBJ2-2; D might be TRBD2 (6 bases). Germline V gene data show CDR1 as SGHRS and CDR2 as YFSETQ. The CDR3 totals 15 residues. The CDR3 DNA reads TGTGCCAGCAGCTTAGGGCGGGGTAACACCGGGGAGCTGTTTTTT. It encodes CASSLGRGNTGELFF.

On this clonotype: Just one base apart from a much larger clone, this may be a read error. The chain combines TRBV6-1 with TRBJ1-2; 8 bases are a match to TRBD1. This CDR3 is built from 14 residues. Germline loops: CDR1 MNHNS, CDR2 SASEGT. The chain's CDR3 is CASSGTGPQYGYAF. The CDR3 DNA reads TGTGCCAGCAGTGGGACAGGGCCCCAATATGGCTACGCCTTC.

Many counts were recorded for this clonotype. The chain combines TRBV19 with TRBJ1-6; the D gene is possibly TRBD1 (6 bases). CDR3 size: 15 residues. Germline lookup yields CDR1 LNHDA and CDR2 SQIVND (reference sequence). V lost 10 bases and J 9 bases, leaving 22 bases between the germline ends. DNA for the CDR3: TGTGCCACAGCGGGGGCCCCGGGGCCGGGTTCACCCCTCCACTTT. Translation: CATAGAPGPGSPLHF.

This clonotype occurred many times. The V gene is TRBV5-6, the J gene TRBJ2-1; D is unresolved. CDR1 and CDR2 (germline): SGHDT, YYEEEE. V was clipped by 2 bases and J by 12 bases, with 12 bases between them. CDR3 length: 12 amino acids. CDR3 in DNA: TGTGCCAGCAGCTTTCAAGTTCGGTTGCAGTTCTTC. Encoded protein: CASSFQVRLQFF.

The sample holds many counts of this clonotype. V and J are TRBV5-8 and TRBJ2-7; D is unclear. Trimming took 4 bases from V and 5 from J, leaving 16 bases between them. Germline V lookup: CDR1 SGHTS, CDR2 YDEGEE. The CDR3 spans 14 residues. This chain's CDR3 is CASSPRVRMDEQYF. The CDR3 DNA sequence: TGTGCCAGCAGCCCCCGGGTCCGGATGGACGAGCAGTACTTC. Full variable domain (outside the CDR3, taken from reference TRBV5-8 and TRBJ2-7): EAGVTQSPTHLIKTRGQQATLRCSPISGHTSVYWYQQALGLGLQFLLWYDEGEERNRGNFPPRFSGRQFPNYSSELNVNALELEDSALYLCASSPRVRMDEQYFGPGTRLTVT.

This clonotype was detected ten times or more. The chain uses TRBV7-8 and TRBJ1-6; 8 nucleotides align to TRBD1. The germline V gene encodes CDR1 SGHVS and CDR2 FQNEAQ. This CDR3 comprises 15 residues. The V segment lost 5 bases and the J segment 5 bases; nucleotides outside the gene matches: 5. The CDR3 DNA follows: TGTGCCAGCAGCCTAAACAGGGGGGATAATTCACCCCTCCACTTT. Its protein product is CASSLNRGDNSPLHF.

This clonotype was recorded at least ten times. This rearrangement joins TRBV2 to TRBJ2-3; TRBD2 is a possible D gene (5 bases). Germline assignment: CDR1 SNHLY and CDR2 FYNNEI. V gave up 9 bases and J gave up 4 bases, with 20 bases separating them. The CDR3 consists of 15 residues. This chain's CDR3 is CASLTGYTQADTQYF. The CDR3 DNA reads as TGTGCCAGTCTAACGGGGTACACTCAGGCAGATACGCAGTATTTT.

Ten or more counts support this clonotype. The chain combines TRBV9 with TRBJ1-3, with D unresolved. Trimming pared 4 bases from V and 8 bases from J, leaving 10 bases between. Per the germline V gene, CDR1 is SGDLS and CDR2 is YYNGEE. The CDR3 extends over 12 amino acids. The CDR3 is CASSSLRDTIYF. The CDR3 nucleotides read TGTGCCAGCAGCTCACTCCGGGACACCATATATTTT.

Concerning this clonotype itself: A much bigger clone sits one base away, suggesting this may be a read error. The CDR3 DNA sequence: TGTGCCTGGAGTGTTGCTAGCCCCTACGAGCAGTACTTC. It is translated as CAWSVASPYEQYF. The gene calls are TRBV30 and TRBJ2-7, with TRBD2 as a possible D gene (5 bases). The CDR3 length is 13 residues. Germline V CDR1 and CDR2: GTSNPN, SVGIG (reference sequence). Trimming pared 0 bases from V and 2 bases from J, leaving 8 bases between.

This clonotype has at least ten counts. The rearrangement links TRBV7-9 to TRBJ1-5; D is perhaps TRBD1 (5 bases). The germline V and J ends were trimmed by 2 bases and 2 bases, with 7 bases remaining between them. In germline, CDR1 is SEHNR, CDR2 FQNEAQ (reference sequence). The CDR3 is made up of 14 amino acids. The CDR3 DNA reads TGTGCCAGCAGCTTATCGGGGGGCAATCAGCCCCAGCATTTT. Protein product: CASSLSGGNQPQHF.

This clonotype came up many times. The chain is built from TRBV6-1 and TRBJ2-3; D is tentatively TRBD1 or TRBD2 (5 bases each). The germline gives CDR1 MNHNS, CDR2 SASEGT. This CDR3 region has 12 residues. Trimming left V 8 bases short and J 6 bases short, with 12 bases between. The CDR3 DNA reads TGTGCCAGCGGGACCACAGACGATACGCAGTATTTT. Its protein product is CASGTTDDTQYF.

This clonotype appeared many times. This chain uses TRBV6-6 with TRBJ1-2, with TRBD1 identical over 7 bases. V was pared by 5 bases and J by 6 bases, with 3 bases of the junction left unmatched. The CDR3 loop spans 12 amino acids. CDR1 and CDR2 (germline): MNHNY, SVGAGI (reference sequence). The CDR3, as DNA: TGTGCCAGCAGTCGACAGGGAGATGGCTACACCTTC. Amino acid sequence: CASSRQGDGYTF.

A remark on this clonotype: A much larger clone differs from this one at a single base, so this may be a read error. The chain joins TRBV5-1 to TRBJ2-6, with D possibly matching TRBD2 (5 bases). Germline values: CDR1 SGHRS, CDR2 YFSETQ. This CDR3 region has 17 residues. The V gene lost 4 bases and the J gene lost 4 bases, with 18 bases spanning the gap. DNA of the CDR3: TGCGCCAGCAGCCAGGCTCATGAGGGTTCCGGGGCCAACGTCCTGACTTTC. The encoded protein is CASSQAHEGSGANVLTF.

This clonotype was counted a single time. A much larger clonotype is one base distant, so this may be a read error. The genes are TRBV18 and TRBJ2-2; TRBD1 aligns across 7 bases. The germline gives CDR1 KGHSH, CDR2 LQKENI. The CDR3 extends over 15 amino acids. DNA for the CDR3: TGTGCCAGCTCACGACAGGGCTCGAACACCGGGGAGCTGCTTTTT. Protein product: CASSRQGSNTGELLF.

This clonotype was observed at least ten times. The rearrangement links TRBV5-1 to TRBJ1-2, with D tentatively TRBD1 (6 bases). Germline CDR1 reads SGHRS; CDR2 reads YFSETQ. V was trimmed by 3 bases and J by 8 bases, leaving 11 bases between them. The CDR3 is 12 residues long. The CDR3 reads CASSSGGRGYTF. CDR3 sequence (DNA): TGCGCCAGCAGCTCCGGGGGCAGAGGCTACACCTTC.

This clonotype has a count of ten or more. The CDR3 is CASRAPTGNHQPQHF. DNA for the CDR3: TGTGCCAGCAGGGCACCAACAGGGAATCATCAGCCCCAGCATTTT. The V call is TRBV6-1, the J call TRBJ1-5; maybe TRBD1 (6 bases). Trimming pared 6 bases from V and 5 bases from J, leaving 17 bases between. The CDR3 extends over 15 amino acids. Germline V gene data show CDR1 as MNHNS and CDR2 as SASEGT.

The V gene is TRBV20-1, the J gene TRBJ2-4; D possibly uses TRBD1 or TRBD2 (5 bases each). In germline, CDR1 is DFQATT, CDR2 SNEGSKA (reference sequence). This CDR3 spans 11 amino acids. The CDR3 reads CRAGSGDIQYF. The CDR3 nucleotides are TGCAGGGCAGGGAGTGGGGACATTCAGTACTTC.

In this sample, this clonotype turned up once. A much larger clone differs from this one at a single base, so this may be a read error. The CDR3 does not end in the conserved phenylalanine or tryptophan, so this is likely a read error. The chain has TRBV18 and TRBJ2-3, with D unclear. CDR3 length: 14 residues. The V gene lost 3 bases and the J gene lost 3 bases, with 10 bases spanning the gap. CDR1 KGHSH and CDR2 LQKENI come from the germline V gene. The CDR3 DNA reads TGTGCCAGCTCACCGGCTACTCGAACAGATACGCAGTATTCT. Its translation: CASSPATRTDTQYS.